These 15 T cell receptor beta chains were all obtained from the same sample, sequenced in a study of blood T cell repertoires in COVID-19. TCRdb keeps only in-frame clones here, not all; method: immunoSEQ multiplex PCR. The data contain about 200,000 clones, 86% of them singletons. The sample taken for sequencing was peripheral blood. These receptors were collected from an elderly man with acute or convalescent COVID-19.

The genes are TRBV30 and TRBJ2-7, with 11 bases fitting TRBD1. V lost 3 bases, J lost 7 bases, and 11 bases stayed unmatched. The CDR3 contains 15 residues. Germline assignment: CDR1 GTSNPN and CDR2 SVGIG (reference sequence). The CDR3 here is CAWSRDRGARGEQYF. The CDR3 DNA sequence: TGTGCCTGGAGCCGGGACAGGGGGGCTAGGGGGGAGCAGTACTTC.

J is TRBJ2-5 and V is TRBV28, with D perhaps TRBD2 (6 bases). This CDR3 spans 17 amino acids. The germline gives CDR1 MDHEN, CDR2 SYDVKM. The V end was cut by 5 bases, the J end by 0 bases, with 19 bases between. CDR3 sequence (DNA): TGTGCCAGCAGTCGGGGGTCGGTAAGGGTATACCAAGAGACCCAGTACTTC. It encodes CASSRGSVRVYQETQYF.

V usage is TRBV7-8 and J usage is TRBJ1-1; perhaps TRBD1 as D (5 bases). CDR1 SGHVS and CDR2 FQNEAQ come from the germline V gene. The CDR3 covers 14 residues. V dropped 6 bases and J dropped 4 bases, with 15 bases sitting between them. The chain's CDR3 is CASSLAGGGTEAFF. The CDR3 DNA reads TGTGCCAGCAGTCTTGCTGGGGGGGGCACTGAAGCTTTCTTT. The full variable domain, with the rest looked up from reference TRBV7-8 and TRBJ1-1, is GAGVSQSPRYKVAKRGQDVALRCDPISGHVSLFWYQQALGQGPEFLTYFQNEAQLDKSGLPSDRFFAERPEGSVSTLKIQRTQQEDSAVYLCASSLAGGGTEAFFGQGTRLTVV.

J is TRBJ2-7 and V is TRBV23-1; no definite D call. TRBV23-1 is an ORF, with its function uncertain. CDR3 length: 15 residues. V was pared by 2 bases and J by 4 bases, with 15 bases between. The CDR3 region has the DNA TGCGCCAGCAGTCAAGGGCCAACCGACGTATACGAGCAGTACTTC. This encodes CASSQGPTDVYEQYF.

This sequence joins TRBV7-6 and TRBJ2-3; TRBD1 agrees at 7 bases. Germline trimming cut 5 bases from V and 2 bases from J; bases unmatched to any gene: 7. Germline values: CDR1 SGHVS, CDR2 FNYEAQ. The length of the CDR3 is 15 residues. The CDR3 coding sequence is TGTGCCAGCAGCGCAGGGGGACCTACCACAGATACGCAGTATTTT. It is translated as CASSAGGPTTDTQYF.

The chain has TRBV15 and TRBJ2-7; the match to TRBD2 covers 10 bases. V shed 1 base, J shed 7 bases, and the junction held 7 bases outside the gene matches. Germline V gene lookup returns CDR1 LNHNV and CDR2 YYDKDF (reference sequence). The CDR3 is made up of 15 amino acids. In DNA, the CDR3 is TGTGCCACCAGCAGAGGGACTAGCGGAGTTCCTGAGCAGTACTTC. Translated: CATSRGTSGVPEQYF.

The V call is TRBV27, the J call TRBJ2-5; 7 bases are a match to TRBD2. The CDR3 is 15 residues long. Germline CDR1 is MNHEY and CDR2 is SMNVEV (reference sequence). Trimming at V came to 2 bases and at J to 4 bases, leaving 7 bases not matched to a gene. This CDR3 is CASSLMRETGETQYF. The CDR3 DNA reads as TGTGCCAGCAGTTTAATGCGGGAGACTGGAGAGACCCAGTACTTC.

The chain links TRBV18 to TRBJ1-3, with TRBD1 matching 7 bases. The CDR3 is 16 residues long. Germline V gene lookup returns CDR1 KGHSH and CDR2 LQKENI. The V and J ends lost 6 bases and 0 bases, in that order; junction bases with no gene match: 8. CDR3 sequence: CASSPNRGSSGNTIYF. The CDR3 nucleotides read TGTGCCAGCTCCCCTAACAGGGGTAGCTCTGGAAACACCATATATTTT.

Turning to this clone: Other DNA sequences in this specimen translate into the identical CDR3. The CDR3 DNA sequence: TGTGCCAGTAGTATAACAGAGAACACTGAAGCTTTCTTT. This sequence encodes CASSITENTEAFF. The genes are TRBV19 and TRBJ1-1; unclear D gene. This CDR3 has 13 amino acids. The V end lost 2 bases, the J end lost 1 base, and 5 bases lay between the germline ends. From germline, CDR1 is LNHDA and CDR2 SQIVND (reference sequence).

The genes are TRBV14 and TRBJ1-2; D unresolved. V gave up 2 bases and J gave up 8 bases, with 18 bases separating them. Germline assignment: CDR1 SGHDN and CDR2 FVKESK. CDR3 length: 15 amino acids. The CDR3 spells CASSQNAFSTGGYTF. As DNA, the CDR3 is TGTGCCAGCAGCCAAAATGCGTTCTCCACGGGAGGCTACACCTTC.

This clone was counted once. V usage is TRBV27 and J usage is TRBJ2-6; 7 bases match TRBD1. Germline V gives CDR1 MNHEY, CDR2 SMNVEV (reference sequence). The CDR3 consists of 17 residues. The V and J ends lost 2 bases and 0 bases, in that order; junction bases with no gene match: 4. The CDR3 sequence is CASSLKGASSGANVLTF. CDR3 nucleotide sequence: TGTGCCAGCAGTTTAAAGGGGGCGAGCTCTGGGGCCAACGTCCTGACTTTC.

This clone was observed once. The genes are TRBV6-5 and TRBJ1-1, with unresolved D. The CDR3 covers 16 residues. The germline gives CDR1 MNHEY, CDR2 SVGAGI. The germline V and J ends were trimmed by 2 bases and 1 base, with 14 bases remaining between them. CDR3 nucleotide sequence: TGTGCCAGCAGTTACAACTTATGGGAGTCGAACACTGAAGCTTTCTTT. Translating it yields CASSYNLWESNTEAFF.

This chain joins TRBV5-1 and TRBJ1-1, with 7 bases aligning to TRBD1. Germline V gives CDR1 SGHRS, CDR2 YFSETQ. This CDR3 has 14 residues. Germline trimming cut 2 bases from V and 4 bases from J; bases unmatched to any gene: 5. The CDR3 coding sequence is TGCGCCAGCAGCTTAATCACAGGGGTCACTGAAGCTTTCTTT. Protein product: CASSLITGVTEAFF.

J is TRBJ2-7 and V is TRBV24-1, with 8 positions matching TRBD2. Trimming cost V 4 bases and J 3 bases; bases outside gene matches: 4. The CDR3 consists of 14 residues. The germline CDR1 and CDR2 sequences are KGHDR and SFDVKD. CDR3 DNA: TGTGCCACCAGTGAGAGCGGGAGCCTCTACGAGCAGTACTTC. Translating it yields CATSESGSLYEQYF.

The V and J genes are TRBV30 and TRBJ1-4; 12 bases agree with TRBD1. This CDR3 region has 17 residues. Germline-derived CDR1 and CDR2 are GTSNPN and SVGIG (reference sequence). The ends lost 3 bases at V and 1 base at J; junction bases unmatched: 6. The CDR3 DNA follows: TGTGCCTGGAGCTTCGGGACAGGGGGCCGAACTAATGAAAAACTGTTTTTT. Encoded protein: CAWSFGTGGRTNEKLFF.